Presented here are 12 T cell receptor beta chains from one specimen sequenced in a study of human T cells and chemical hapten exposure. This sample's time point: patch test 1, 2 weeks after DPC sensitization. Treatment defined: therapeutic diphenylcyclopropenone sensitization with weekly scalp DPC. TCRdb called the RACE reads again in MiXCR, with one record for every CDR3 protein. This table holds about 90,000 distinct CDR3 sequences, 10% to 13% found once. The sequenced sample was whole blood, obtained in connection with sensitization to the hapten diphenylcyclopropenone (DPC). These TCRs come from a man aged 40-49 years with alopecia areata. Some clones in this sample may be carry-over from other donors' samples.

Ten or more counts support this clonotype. This chain's CDR3 is CAISELTLGQAANYGYTF. CDR3 DNA sequence: TGTGCCATCAGTGAGTTAACCCTCGGACAGGCAGCTAACTATGGCTACACCTTC. This chain links TRBV10-3 with TRBJ1-2; 7 nucleotides align to TRBD1. The CDR3 is 18 residues long. V shed 1 base, J shed 0 bases, and the junction held 11 bases outside the gene matches. CDR1 and CDR2 from the germline V gene are ENHRY and SYGVKD.

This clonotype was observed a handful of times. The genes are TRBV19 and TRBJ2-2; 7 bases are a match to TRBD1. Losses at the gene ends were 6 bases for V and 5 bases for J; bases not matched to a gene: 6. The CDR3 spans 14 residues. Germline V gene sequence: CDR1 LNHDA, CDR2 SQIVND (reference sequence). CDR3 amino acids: CASSQGEGTGELFF. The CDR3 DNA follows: TGTGCCAGTAGCCAGGGGGAAGGTACCGGGGAGCTGTTTTTT.

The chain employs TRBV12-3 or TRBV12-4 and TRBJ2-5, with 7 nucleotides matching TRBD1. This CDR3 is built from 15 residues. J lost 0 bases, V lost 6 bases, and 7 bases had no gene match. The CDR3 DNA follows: TGTGCCAGCAGAGGGGGCAGGACGTACCAAGAGACCCAGTACTTC. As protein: CASRGGRTYQETQYF.

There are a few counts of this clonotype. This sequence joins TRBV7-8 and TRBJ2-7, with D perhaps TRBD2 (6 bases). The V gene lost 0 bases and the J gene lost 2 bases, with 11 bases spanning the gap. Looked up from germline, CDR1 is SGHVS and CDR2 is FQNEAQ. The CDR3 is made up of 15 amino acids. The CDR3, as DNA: TGTGCCAGCAGCTTAGCGCTGGCGGGGACCTACGAGCAGTACGTC. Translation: CASSLALAGTYEQYV.

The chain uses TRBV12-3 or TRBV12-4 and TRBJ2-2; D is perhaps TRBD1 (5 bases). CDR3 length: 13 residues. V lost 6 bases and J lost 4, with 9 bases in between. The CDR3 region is CASRPRVTGELFF. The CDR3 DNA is TGTGCCAGCAGACCCAGGGTCACCGGGGAGCTGTTTTTT.

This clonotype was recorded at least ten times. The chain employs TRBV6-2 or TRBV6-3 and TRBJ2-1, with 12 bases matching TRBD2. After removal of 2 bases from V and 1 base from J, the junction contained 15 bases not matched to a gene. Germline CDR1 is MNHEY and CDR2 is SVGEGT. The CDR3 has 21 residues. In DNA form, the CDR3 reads TGTGCCAGCAGTTACCTCCGCCTAGCGGGAGGGCCGATCAAGTCCTACAATGAGCAGTTCTTC. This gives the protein CASSYLRLAGGPIKSYNEQFF.

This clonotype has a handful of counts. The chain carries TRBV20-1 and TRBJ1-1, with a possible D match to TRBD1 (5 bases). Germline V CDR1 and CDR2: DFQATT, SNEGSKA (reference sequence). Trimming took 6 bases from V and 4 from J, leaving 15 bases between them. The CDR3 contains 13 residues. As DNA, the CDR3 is TGCAGTGCGGAGGAGGGGTCAAGCACTGAAGCTTTCTTT. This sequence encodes CSAEEGSSTEAFF.

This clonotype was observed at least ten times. CDR3 bases: TGTGCCAGCAGCGTGTACAGGGGTCACGCCGGGGAGCTGTTTTTT. Translated: CASSVYRGHAGELFF. The chain carries TRBV5-6 and TRBJ2-2; 7 bases align to TRBD1. The V gene end was trimmed by 4 bases and the J gene end by 6 bases; junction bases not matched to a gene: 9. This CDR3 is 15 amino acids long. CDR1 is SGHDT, CDR2 YYEEEE, per germline.

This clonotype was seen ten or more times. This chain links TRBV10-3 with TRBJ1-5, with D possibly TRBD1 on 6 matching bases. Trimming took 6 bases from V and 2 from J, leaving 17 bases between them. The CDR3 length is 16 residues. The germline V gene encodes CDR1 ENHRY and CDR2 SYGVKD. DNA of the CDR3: TGTGCCATCAGCCCCCAGGGTAGGGGGGGCAATCAGCCCCAGCATTTT. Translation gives CAISPQGRGGNQPQHF.

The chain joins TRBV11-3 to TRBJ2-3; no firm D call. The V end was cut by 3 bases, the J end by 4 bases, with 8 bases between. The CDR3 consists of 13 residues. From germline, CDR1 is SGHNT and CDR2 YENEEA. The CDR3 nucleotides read TGTGCCAGCAGCTTCAGTGCCCCAGATACGCAGTATTTT. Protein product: CASSFSAPDTQYF.

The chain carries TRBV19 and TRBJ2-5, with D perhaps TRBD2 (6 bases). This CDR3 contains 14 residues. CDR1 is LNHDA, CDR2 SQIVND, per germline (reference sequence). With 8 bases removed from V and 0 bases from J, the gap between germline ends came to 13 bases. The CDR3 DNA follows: TGTGCCAGTGGGGGGTGGGGTGACCAAGAGACCCAGTACTTC. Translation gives CASGGWGDQETQYF. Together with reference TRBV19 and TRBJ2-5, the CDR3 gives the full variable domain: DGGITQSPKYLFRKEGQNVTLSCEQNLNHDAMYWYRQDPGQGLRLIYYSQIVNDFQKGDIAEGYSVSREKKESFPLTVTSAQKNPTAFYLCASGGWGDQETQYFGPGTRLLVL.

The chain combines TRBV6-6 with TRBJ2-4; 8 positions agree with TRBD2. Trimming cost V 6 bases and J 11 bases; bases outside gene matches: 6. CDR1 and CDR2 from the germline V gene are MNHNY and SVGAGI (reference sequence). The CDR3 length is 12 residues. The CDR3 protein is CASSLGLAVQYF. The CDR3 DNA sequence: TGTGCCAGCAGCCTAGGACTAGCCGTTCAGTACTTC.